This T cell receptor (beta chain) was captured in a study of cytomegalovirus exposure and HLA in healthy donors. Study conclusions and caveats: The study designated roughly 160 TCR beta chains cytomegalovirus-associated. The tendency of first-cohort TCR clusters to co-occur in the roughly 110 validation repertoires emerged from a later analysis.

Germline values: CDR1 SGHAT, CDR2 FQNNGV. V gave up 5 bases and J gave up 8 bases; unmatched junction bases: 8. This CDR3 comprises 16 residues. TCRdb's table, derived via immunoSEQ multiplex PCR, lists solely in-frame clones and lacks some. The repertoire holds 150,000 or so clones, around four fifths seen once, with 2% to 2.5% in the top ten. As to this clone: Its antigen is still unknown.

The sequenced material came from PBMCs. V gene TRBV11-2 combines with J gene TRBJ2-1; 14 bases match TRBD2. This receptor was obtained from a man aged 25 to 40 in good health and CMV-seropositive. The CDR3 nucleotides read TGTGCCAGCAGCCTGCGGACTAGCGGGGGGCGGGATGAGCAGTTCTTC. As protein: CASSLRTSGGRDEQFF.